This T cell receptor beta chain was obtained from a study of T cell changes during pregnancy in multiple sclerosis. The table came from immunoSEQ multiplex PCR; TCRdb's copy has only in-frame clones and leaves some out. The sample holds about 100,000 clones, 93% seen once. Germline V CDR1 and CDR2: MNHEY, SMNVEV (reference sequence). The CDR3 has 16 amino acids. V gave up 3 bases and J gave up 3 bases, with 15 bases separating them. The material was peripheral blood, obtained after pregnancy. The rearrangement uses TRBV27 and TRBJ2-1; the D gene is possibly TRBD2 (6 bases). This TCR was recovered from a female donor with multiple sclerosis, enrolled in a pregnancy study. The CDR3 bases are TGTGCCAGCAGTTTCGGGGCAGGGAGGCTCTACAATGAGCAGTTCTTC. As protein: CASSFGAGRLYNEQFF.